These 11 T cell receptor beta chains came from one sample sequenced in a study of blood T cell repertoires in COVID-19 (dated by TCRdb to about 2020). Libraries came from the immunoSEQ multiplex PCR assay. TCRdb re-hosts the immuneACCESS table, in-frame sequences only. Its copies lack some clones; in the studies checked, an unresolved V gene accounts for under half of them, and the cause for the rest is not known. This sample lists 210,000 or so clones; roughly 86% were detected once. The top ten constitute more than 4.5% of the sample. Sample: peripheral blood. All receptors come from a woman aged 65 to 85 with active or convalescent COVID-19.

In this sample, this clone turned up once. The rearrangement joins TRBV27 to TRBJ1-2; 9 positions match TRBD1. The germline V gene encodes CDR1 MNHEY and CDR2 SMNVEV (reference sequence). CDR3 length: 17 residues. The V and J ends lost 4 bases and 4 bases, in that order; junction bases with no gene match: 13. The CDR3 nucleotides read TGTGCCAGCAGTTCCTACGCCACAGGGGGCGTGGTCTATGGCTACACCTTC. Translating gives CASSSYATGGVVYGYTF.

The rearrangement links TRBV6-6 to TRBJ2-5; TRBD2 might be the D (5 bases). The germline gives CDR1 MNHNY, CDR2 SVGAGI (reference sequence). CDR3 length equals 15 residues. V was shortened by 0 bases and J by 2 bases, with 10 bases between the two germline ends. CDR3 nucleotides: TGTGCCAGCAGTTACTCAGGGTCGGGGCAAGAGACCCAGTACTTC. Amino acid sequence: CASSYSGSGQETQYF.

The chain carries TRBV28 and TRBJ1-2; D uncertain. The germline CDR1 and CDR2 sequences are MDHEN and SYDVKM. The CDR3 is 12 residues long. The ends were cut back, 5 bases at V and 6 bases at J, with 10 bases in the middle. The CDR3 bases are TGTGCCAGCAGTCCAGTAATCGATGGCTACACCTTC. This codes for CASSPVIDGYTF.

V usage is TRBV2 and J usage is TRBJ2-2; D is perhaps TRBD1 (6 bases). Per germline, CDR1 SNHLY and CDR2 FYNNEI. The V gene lost 6 bases and the J gene lost 1 base, with 15 bases spanning the gap. The CDR3 loop spans 16 amino acids. The CDR3 loop reads CASSRLGTKNTGELFF. CDR3 bases: TGTGCCAGCAGCCGACTTGGGACAAAGAACACCGGGGAGCTGTTTTTT.

The V call is TRBV19, the J call TRBJ2-3; D possibly corresponds to TRBD1 (5 bases). CDR1 LNHDA and CDR2 SQIVND come from the germline V gene (reference sequence). Trimming pared 3 bases from V and 4 bases from J, leaving 8 bases between. The length of the CDR3 is 13 residues. The CDR3 here is CASSIQGPDTQYF. CDR3 bases: TGTGCCAGTAGTATTCAGGGCCCAGATACGCAGTATTTT. The full variable domain, rest sourced from reference TRBV19 and TRBJ2-3, is DGGITQSPKYLFRKEGQNVTLSCEQNLNHDAMYWYRQDPGQGLRLIYYSQIVNDFQKGDIAEGYSVSREKKESFPLTVTSAQKNPTAFYLCASSIQGPDTQYFGPGTRLTVL.

In this sample, this clone turned up once. The V and J genes are TRBV28 and TRBJ1-1; D may be TRBD1 (5 bases). The length of the CDR3 is 12 residues. V was cut by 10 bases and J by 7 bases, with 16 bases left in between. In germline, CDR1 is MDHEN, CDR2 SYDVKM. CDR3 coding DNA: TGTGCCATCAAAACGTCAGGGTTTGAAGCTTTCTTT. This gives the protein CAIKTSGFEAFF.

The chain combines TRBV27 with TRBJ1-1; perhaps TRBD1 as D (6 bases). This CDR3 is built from 16 residues. V dropped 6 bases and J dropped 6 bases, with 23 bases sitting between them. Germline V gives CDR1 MNHEY, CDR2 SMNVEV (reference sequence). The CDR3 DNA is TGTGCCAGCAGCCGCCTAACAGGGCGTAAGGTTCCTGAAGCTTTCTTT. Protein sequence: CASSRLTGRKVPEAFF.

The chain couples TRBV18 to TRBJ1-2; 7 bases are a match to TRBD1. Unmatched junction bases numbered 5, after V lost 3 bases and J lost 4 bases. Germline CDR1 reads KGHSH; CDR2 reads LQKENI. The CDR3 runs 14 residues. The CDR3 reads CASSPTGDGYGYTF. DNA of the CDR3: TGTGCCAGCTCACCCACAGGGGACGGCTATGGCTACACCTTC. Using reference TRBV18 and TRBJ1-2 for the parts outside the CDR3, the full variable domain is NAGVMQNPRHLVRRRGQEARLRCSPMKGHSHVYWYRQLPEEGLKFMVYLQKENIIDESGMPKERFSAEFPKEGPSILRIQQVVRGDSAAYFCASSPTGDGYGYTFGSGTRLTVV.

The chain is built from TRBV11-3 and TRBJ2-7, with 8 bases lining up with TRBD1. Trimming removed 5 bases from V and 10 bases from J; junction bases left unmatched: 16. CDR3 length: 15 residues. In germline, CDR1 is SGHNT, CDR2 YENEEA. In DNA form, the CDR3 reads TGTGCCAGCAGCAGCGCCACGACAGGGGCCGCAGACCAGTACTTC. This sequence encodes CASSSATTGAADQYF.

The V and J genes are TRBV3-1 (or the pseudogene TRBV3-2) and TRBJ1-2, with TRBD1 as a possible D gene (6 bases). The CDR3 is 15 amino acids. Trimming stripped 1 base from V and 4 bases from J, with 13 bases between. Germline V gene lookup returns CDR1 LGHDT and CDR2 YNNKEL (reference sequence). For the CDR3, the DNA is TGTGCCAGCAGCCAAGGACGGGACAAGGGCTATGGCTACACCTTC. It yields the protein CASSQGRDKGYGYTF.

The rearrangement uses TRBV5-1 and TRBJ2-2; D not certain. The CDR3 is 13 amino acids. The V gene's germline CDR1 is SGHRS and CDR2 YFSETQ. Trimming took off 4 bases at V and 5 bases at J, with 9 bases between the two ends. Here the CDR3 reads CASSPGLTGELFF. The CDR3 DNA reads as TGCGCCAGCAGCCCTGGCCTGACCGGGGAGCTGTTTTTT.